The present T cell receptor (beta chain) was sequenced within a study of CD8 T cells in ankylosing spondylitis. Study results and caveats: Ankylosing spondylitis blood appeared to be characterized by a TCR beta motif of eight highly homologous variants.

One entry per CDR3 protein, called by TCRdb with MiXCR from the 5' RACE reads. This table has 350,000 or so distinct CDR3 sequences, roughly 8% appearing once. Germline lookup yields CDR1 MGHRA and CDR2 YSYEKL. CDR3 size: 16 residues. About this clonotype: What it binds is not known. A much larger clone differs from this one at a single base, so this may be a read error.

The V gene is TRBV4-1, the J gene TRBJ1-5, with 8 bases that match TRBD1. The sequence was obtained from a male donor with ankylosing spondylitis. The sample taken for sequencing was blood, either unsorted or a sorted T cell fraction (not recorded which). Here the CDR3 reads CSSSPGRTGFIQPQHF. CDR3 nucleotides: TGCTCCAGCAGCCCCGGCCGGACAGGGTTTATCCAGCCCCAGCATTTT.